The 10 T cell receptor beta chains presented below share a single source sample, sequenced in a study of T cells in Graves' hyperthyroidism and ophthalmopathy. RNA transcripts served as the template for amplifying TCR beta CDR3 regions. HTBI primers drove first-round RT-PCR of the TCR CDR3. TCRdb re-analysed the multiplex PCR reads in MiXCR, keeping a single row per CDR3 protein. The sample includes approximately 410,000 distinct CDR3 sequences, about 14% seen only once; the top ten take around 14%. Sequenced input: blood. These receptors came from a man younger than 35 with Graves' ophthalmopathy.

Ten or more counts support this clonotype. The V and J genes are TRBV30 and TRBJ1-2; D is unclear. Germline assignment: CDR1 GTSNPN and CDR2 SVGIG (reference sequence). This CDR3 has 15 amino acids. The ends were cut back, 5 bases at V and 2 bases at J, with 18 bases in the middle. The DNA of the CDR3 is TGTGCCTGGTGCCTTGGACTGATCCCCAACTATGGCTACACCTTC. Amino acids: CAWCLGLIPNYGYTF.

This clonotype was found a few times. V gene TRBV6-1 combines with J gene TRBJ1-5; D possibly corresponds to TRBD1 (5 bases). The germline V and J ends were trimmed by 7 bases and 7 bases, with 11 bases remaining between them. Germline lookup yields CDR1 MNHNS and CDR2 SASEGT. The CDR3 contains 12 residues. The CDR3 coding sequence is TGTGCCAGCACTGGGGGTTTCCAGCCCCAGCATTTT. Translated: CASTGGFQPQHF.

Details on this clonotype: Being one base from a much bigger clone, this may be a read error. V gene TRBV12-5 combines with J gene TRBJ2-7, with a weak D call TRBD2 (5 bases). The CDR3 length is 12 residues. Germline lookup yields CDR1 LGHNT and CDR2 FRNRAP. This CDR3 reads CTSGLTTYEQYF. The CDR3 nucleotides read TGTACTAGTGGTTTGACAACTTACGAGCAGTACTTC.

This clonotype was found many times. The V gene is TRBV6-2 or TRBV6-3, the J gene TRBJ1-1; the D gene is possibly TRBD1 (6 bases). Looked up from germline, CDR1 is MNHEY and CDR2 is SVGEGT. The CDR3 extends over 11 amino acids. The ends were cut back, 6 bases at V and 9 bases at J, with 11 bases in the middle. CDR3 sequence: CASSHGTQAFF. The CDR3 region has the DNA TGTGCCAGCAGCCACGGGACACAAGCTTTCTTT.

The table lists this clonotype with many counts. The rearrangement links TRBV12-3 or TRBV12-4 to TRBJ1-3; D is ambiguous. V dropped 2 bases and J dropped 1 base, with 6 bases sitting between them. This CDR3 spans 14 amino acids. Written as DNA, the CDR3 is TGTGCCAGCAGTTTATGGGGTTCTGGAAACACCATATATTTT. Encoded protein: CASSLWGSGNTIYF.

This clonotype was recorded at least ten times. The rearrangement links TRBV5-1 to TRBJ2-1, with a weak D call TRBD1 (6 bases). Germline V gives CDR1 SGHRS, CDR2 YFSETQ. V was pared by 4 bases and J by 6 bases, with 11 bases between. The CDR3 is made up of 13 amino acids. This CDR3 reads CASSPTGVNEQFF. For the CDR3, the DNA is TGCGCCAGCAGCCCGACAGGTGTCAATGAGCAGTTCTTC.

This clonotype occurred many times. The chain recombines TRBV24-1 with TRBJ2-3, with 10 bases identical to TRBD2. V was pared by 7 bases and J by 0 bases, with 3 bases of the junction left unmatched. Germline loops: CDR1 KGHDR, CDR2 SFDVKD. The CDR3 sequence is 15 residues long. The CDR3 is CATSLAGASTDTQYF. The CDR3 DNA reads TGTGCCACCAGCCTAGCGGGGGCTAGCACAGATACGCAGTATTTT.

This clonotype was recorded many times. This chain joins TRBV28 and TRBJ1-1, with D hard to call. In germline, CDR1 is MDHEN, CDR2 SYDVKM. This CDR3 is built from 14 residues. Trimming took off 3 bases at V and 1 base at J, with 9 bases between the two ends. This chain's CDR3 is CASSLNLRNTEAFF. The CDR3 DNA follows: TGTGCCAGCAGTTTGAACTTACGGAACACTGAAGCTTTCTTT. Full variable domain (rest looked up from reference TRBV28 and TRBJ1-1): DVKVTQSSRYLVKRTGEKVFLECVQDMDHENMFWYRQDPGLGLRLIYFSYDVKMKEKGDIPEGYSVSREKKERFSLILESASTNQTSMYLCASSLNLRNTEAFFGQGTRLTVV.

This clonotype was detected many times. This sequence joins TRBV4-1 and TRBJ2-5, with 8 bases lining up with TRBD2. J lost 5 bases, V lost 2 bases, and 16 bases had no gene match. Germline V gene sequence: CDR1 MGHRA, CDR2 YSYEKL. CDR3 length equals 18 residues. DNA of the CDR3: TGCGCCAGCAGCCAACAACTGTTGCGGGGGGTCGGCTTGGAGACCCAGTACTTC. Translation: CASSQQLLRGVGLETQYF.

This clonotype came up a few times. The J gene is TRBJ1-4, the V gene TRBV12-3 or TRBV12-4; D unresolved. There are 17 residues in the CDR3. V dropped 2 bases and J dropped 3 bases, with 16 bases sitting between them. The CDR3 DNA is TGTGCCAGCAGTTTAATCTGGGGAATTTCGCCTAATGAAAAACTGTTTTTT. It specifies CASSLIWGISPNEKLFF.